This T cell receptor (beta chain) was profiled in a study of T cells in Graves' hyperthyroidism and ophthalmopathy. Trimming cost V 4 bases and J 0 bases, with 13 bases left between them. CDR1 is SGHAT and CDR2 is FQNNGV in the germline V gene. The CDR3 loop spans 15 amino acids. This clonotype showed up many times. There were TCR beta CDR3 regions amplified from RNA transcripts. RT-PCR in the first round (using the HTBI primer set) targeted the TCR CDR3. TCRdb ran MiXCR on the multiplex PCR reads and lists one entry per CDR3 protein. The sample gives 500,000 to 600,000 distinct CDR3 sequences, roughly a sixth of which show up once; approximately 18% is in the top ten.

The sequence came from a woman aged 18-29 years with Graves' hyperthyroidism. Sequencing was carried out using blood. The chain is built from TRBV11-2 and TRBJ2-7, with D possibly matching TRBD1 (6 bases). CDR3 protein: CASSSLRDNSYEQYF. The CDR3 nucleotides read TGTGCCAGCAGCTCTCTCCGGGACAACTCCTACGAGCAGTACTTC.